This T cell receptor (beta chain) was retrieved from a study of T cells in Graves' hyperthyroidism and ophthalmopathy. Looking at the study overall: Pretreatment peripheral blood was obtained at initial diagnosis. Study results and limitations: Stable hyperthyroidism and ophthalmopathy were separated using 13 V-J signatures. The model identified upcoming ophthalmopathy a median 6.5 months ahead of onset. Most thyroid clonotypes expanded above 0.001 appeared in blood too.

CDR3 length equals 14 residues. Germline V lookup: CDR1 LGHNA, CDR2 YNFKEQ. The V gene lost 3 bases and the J gene lost 3 bases, with 12 bases spanning the gap. This clonotype appeared a few times. Antigen specificity is unknown. TCR beta CDR3 region amplification was performed from RNA transcripts. The study used the HTBI primer set for a first-round RT-PCR of the TCR CDR3. TCRdb analysed the multiplex PCR reads with MiXCR anew, one entry per CDR3 protein. The table records about 640,000 distinct CDR3 sequences, less than 25% of them present only once. The origin of this receptor is a man aged 30 to 45 with Graves' ophthalmopathy. The gene calls are TRBV4-2 and TRBJ2-7; unclear D gene. The specimen was blood. The CDR3 DNA is TGTGCCAGCAGCCAGGGAACGGACGGCTACGAGCAGTACTTC. Amino acid sequence: CASSQGTDGYEQYF.